This TCR beta chain was obtained from a study of CXCR3-negative and CXCR3-positive naive CD8 T cells. General study findings and limits: CXCR3-positive naive cells had more hydrophobic TRB CDR3s than CXCR3-negative naive cells.

The authors prepared UMI-labeled TRB cDNA libraries by 5' RACE. After re-calling the 5' RACE reads, TCRdb lists one entry per CDR3 protein, DNA absent. The sample table includes around 5,000 distinct CDR3 sequences. The length of the CDR3 is 17 residues. CDR1 MNHEY and CDR2 SVGAGI come from the germline V gene. Comments on this clonotype: Its antigen is unidentified.

The receptor was derived from a human donor in good health. Some clones in this sample may be carry-over from other donors' samples. The V call is TRBV6-5, the J call TRBJ2-1. Sample: naive CXCR3+ CD8+ T cells from blood. The sample's subset: CD45RO-CCR7+CD27+CD95- naive CD8+ T cells expressing CXCR3 (TNR3+). This chain's CDR3 is CASSYSSESISYNEQFF.